The clone carrying this TCR beta chain occurred many times. What it recognizes is unknown. TCRdb re-derived calls from the reads in MiXCR, one entry per CDR3 protein. The table lists some 900,000 distinct CDR3 sequences, 32% of them singletons. These data originate in a study of T cell repertoires in cytomegalovirus infection. Study context: In the study, CMV epitopes included recently identified HLA-C-restricted and well-studied HLA-B-restricted ones. Both CMV infection and a matching HLA type were indicated by public TCR beta signatures.

The source was cultured CD8+ T cells from PBMCs, collected from culture after CMV antigen stimulation. This clonotype originated in a human donor in good health (CMV status not recorded). Some clones in this sample may be carry-over from other donors' samples.

CDR3 bases: TGTGCCAGCTTAGGGACTTCCTCTGTCAATGAGCAGTTCTTC. As protein: CASLGTSSVNEQFF. The chain recombines TRBV7-8 with TRBJ2-1; weak D call: TRBD2 (6 bases). The V end lost 8 bases, the J end lost 6 bases, and 17 bases lay between the germline ends. The CDR3 length is 14 residues. CDR1 SGHVS and CDR2 FQNEAQ come from the germline V gene.